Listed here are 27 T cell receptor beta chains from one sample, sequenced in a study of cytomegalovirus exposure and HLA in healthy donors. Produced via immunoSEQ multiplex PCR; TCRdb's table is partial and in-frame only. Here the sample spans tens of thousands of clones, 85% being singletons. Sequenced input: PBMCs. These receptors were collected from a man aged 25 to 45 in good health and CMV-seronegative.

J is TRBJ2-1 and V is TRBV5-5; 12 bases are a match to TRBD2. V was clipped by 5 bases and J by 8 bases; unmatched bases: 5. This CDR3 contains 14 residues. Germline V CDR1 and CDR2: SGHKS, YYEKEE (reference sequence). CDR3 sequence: CASSWTSGKDEQFF. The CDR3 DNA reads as TGTGCCAGCAGTTGGACTAGCGGGAAAGATGAGCAGTTCTTC.

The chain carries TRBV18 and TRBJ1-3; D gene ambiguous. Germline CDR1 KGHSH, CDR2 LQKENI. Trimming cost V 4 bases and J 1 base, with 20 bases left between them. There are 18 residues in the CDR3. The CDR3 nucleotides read TGTGCCAGCTCACGAAGGGAAAGGTCCGGGATATCTGGAAACACCATATATTTT. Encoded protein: CASSRRERSGISGNTIYF.

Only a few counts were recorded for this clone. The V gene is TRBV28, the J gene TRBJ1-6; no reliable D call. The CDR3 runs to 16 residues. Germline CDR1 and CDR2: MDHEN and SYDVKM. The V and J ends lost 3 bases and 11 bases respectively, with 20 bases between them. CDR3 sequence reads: CASSLGSTGRIAPLHF. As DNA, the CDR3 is TGTGCCAGCAGTTTGGGGAGTACTGGCAGGATTGCACCCCTCCACTTT.

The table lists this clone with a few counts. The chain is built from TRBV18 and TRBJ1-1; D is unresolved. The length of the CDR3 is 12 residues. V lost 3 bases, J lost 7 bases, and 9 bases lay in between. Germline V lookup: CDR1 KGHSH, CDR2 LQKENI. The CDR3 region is CASSPFIGEAFF. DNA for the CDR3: TGTGCCAGCTCACCTTTTATCGGTGAAGCTTTCTTT.

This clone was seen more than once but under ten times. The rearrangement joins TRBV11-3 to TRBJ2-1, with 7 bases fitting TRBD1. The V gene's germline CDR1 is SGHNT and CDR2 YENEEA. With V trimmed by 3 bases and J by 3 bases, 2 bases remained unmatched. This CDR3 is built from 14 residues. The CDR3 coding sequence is TGTGCCAGCAGCTTGGGACAGATCTACAATGAGCAGTTCTTC. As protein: CASSLGQIYNEQFF. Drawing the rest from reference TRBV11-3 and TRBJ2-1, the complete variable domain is EAGVVQSPRYKIIEKKQPVAFWCNPISGHNTLYWYLQNLGQGPELLIRYENEEAVDDSQLPKDRFSAERLKGVDSTLKIQPAELGDSAVYLCASSLGQIYNEQFFGPGTRLTVL.

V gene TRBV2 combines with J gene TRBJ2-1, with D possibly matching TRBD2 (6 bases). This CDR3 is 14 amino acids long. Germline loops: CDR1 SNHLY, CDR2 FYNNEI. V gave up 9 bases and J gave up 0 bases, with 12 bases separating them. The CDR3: CASRAGSSYNEQFF. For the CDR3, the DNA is TGTGCCAGTCGAGCGGGTAGCTCCTACAATGAGCAGTTCTTC.

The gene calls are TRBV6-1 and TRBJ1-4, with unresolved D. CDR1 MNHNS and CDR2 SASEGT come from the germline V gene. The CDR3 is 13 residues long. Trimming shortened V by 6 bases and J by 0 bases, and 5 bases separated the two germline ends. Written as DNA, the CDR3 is TGTGCCAGCAGGAGAGCAACTAATGAAAAACTGTTTTTT. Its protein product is CASRRATNEKLFF.

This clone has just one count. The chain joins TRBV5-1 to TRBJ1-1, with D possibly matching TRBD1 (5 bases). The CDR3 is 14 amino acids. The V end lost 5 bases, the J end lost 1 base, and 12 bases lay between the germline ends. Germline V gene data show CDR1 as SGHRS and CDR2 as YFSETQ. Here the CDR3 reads CASRYGHPNTEAFF. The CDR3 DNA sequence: TGCGCCAGCAGATATGGACACCCGAACACTGAAGCTTTCTTT.

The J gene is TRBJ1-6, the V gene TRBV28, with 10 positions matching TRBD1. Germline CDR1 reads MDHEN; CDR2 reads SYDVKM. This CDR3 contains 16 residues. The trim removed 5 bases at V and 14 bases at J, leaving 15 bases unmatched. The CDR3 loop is CASSDPGTGDYRSLHF. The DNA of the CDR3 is TGTGCCAGCAGTGACCCCGGGACAGGGGATTATAGGTCCCTCCACTTT.

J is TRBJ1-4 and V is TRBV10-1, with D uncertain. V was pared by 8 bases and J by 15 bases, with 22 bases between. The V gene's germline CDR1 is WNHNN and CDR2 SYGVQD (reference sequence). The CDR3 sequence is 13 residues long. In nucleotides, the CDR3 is TGCGCCAGCGGGAGAGAAAATAATGAAGGTGTGTTTTTT. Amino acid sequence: CASGRENNEGVFF.

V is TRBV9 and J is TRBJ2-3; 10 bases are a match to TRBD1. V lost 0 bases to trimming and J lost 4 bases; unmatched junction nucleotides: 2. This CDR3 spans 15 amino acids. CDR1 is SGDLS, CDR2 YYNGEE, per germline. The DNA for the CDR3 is TGTGCCAGCAGCGTAGATGGACAGGGGGCAGATACGCAGTATTTT. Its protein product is CASSVDGQGADTQYF.

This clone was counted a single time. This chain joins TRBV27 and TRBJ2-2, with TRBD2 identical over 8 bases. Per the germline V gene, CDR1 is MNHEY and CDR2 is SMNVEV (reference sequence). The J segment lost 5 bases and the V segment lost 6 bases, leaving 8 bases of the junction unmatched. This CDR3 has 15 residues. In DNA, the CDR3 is TGTGCCAGCAGACAACTAGCGGTTAGGACCGGGGAGCTGTTTTTT. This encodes CASRQLAVRTGELFF.

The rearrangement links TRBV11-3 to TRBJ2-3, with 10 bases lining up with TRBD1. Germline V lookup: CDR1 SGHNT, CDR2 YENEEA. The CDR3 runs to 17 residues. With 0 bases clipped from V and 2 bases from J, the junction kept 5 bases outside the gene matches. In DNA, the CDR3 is TGTGCCAGCAGCTTAGATCAGGGGACAGGGGCCACAGATACGCAGTATTTT. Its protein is CASSLDQGTGATDTQYF.

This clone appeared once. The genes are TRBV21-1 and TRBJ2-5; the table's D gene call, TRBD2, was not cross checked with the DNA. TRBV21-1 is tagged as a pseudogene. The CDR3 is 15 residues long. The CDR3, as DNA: TGTGCCAGCAGCATGGCCGGGGGAGCGGCAGAGACCCAGTACTTC. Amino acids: CASSMAGGAAETQYF.

Written as DNA, the CDR3 is TGTGCCATCGGGGGTGTGCAGTATTTT. This encodes CAIGGVQYF. The J gene is TRBJ2-3, the V gene TRBV30; TRBD2 might be the D (6 bases). CDR3 length: 9 residues. Germline-derived CDR1 and CDR2 are GTSNPN and SVGIG (reference sequence). The V end lost 8 bases, the J end lost 11 bases, and 11 bases lay between the germline ends.

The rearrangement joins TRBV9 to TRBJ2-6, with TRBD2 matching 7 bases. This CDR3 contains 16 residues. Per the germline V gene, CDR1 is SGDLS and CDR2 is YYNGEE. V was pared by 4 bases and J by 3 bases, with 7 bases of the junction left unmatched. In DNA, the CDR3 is TGTGCCAGCAGCTTGGTATCGGGGGGTGGGGCCAACGTCCTGACTTTC. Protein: CASSLVSGGGANVLTF.

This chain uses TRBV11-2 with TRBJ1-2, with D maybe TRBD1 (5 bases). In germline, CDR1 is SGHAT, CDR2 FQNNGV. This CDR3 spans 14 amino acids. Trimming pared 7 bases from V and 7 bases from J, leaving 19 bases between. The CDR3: CASTEYTGGAGYTF. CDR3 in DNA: TGTGCCAGCACCGAATATACAGGTGGTGCTGGCTACACCTTC. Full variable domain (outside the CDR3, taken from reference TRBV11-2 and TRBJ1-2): EAGVAQSPRYKIIEKRQSVAFWCNPISGHATLYWYQQILGQGPKLLIQFQNNGVVDDSQLPKDRFSAERLKGVDSTLKIQPAKLEDSAVYLCASTEYTGGAGYTFGSGTRLTVV.

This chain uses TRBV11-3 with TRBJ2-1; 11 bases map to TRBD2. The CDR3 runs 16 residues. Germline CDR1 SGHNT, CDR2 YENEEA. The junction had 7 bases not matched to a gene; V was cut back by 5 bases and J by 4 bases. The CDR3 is CASSTRTSGPYNEQFF. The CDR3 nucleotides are TGTGCCAGCAGCACGCGGACTAGCGGGCCGTACAATGAGCAGTTCTTC.

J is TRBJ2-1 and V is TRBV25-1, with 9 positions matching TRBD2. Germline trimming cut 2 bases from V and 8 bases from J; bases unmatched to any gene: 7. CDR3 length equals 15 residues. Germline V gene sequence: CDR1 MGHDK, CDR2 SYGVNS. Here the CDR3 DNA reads TGTGCCAGCAGTGAAGGTAGCGGGAGCCCCCATGAGCAGTTCTTC. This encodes CASSEGSGSPHEQFF.

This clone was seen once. This chain's CDR3 is CASSPTGGHTDTQYF. Here the CDR3 DNA reads TGTGCCAGCTCACCCACGGGAGGACACACAGATACGCAGTATTTT. The J gene is TRBJ2-3, the V gene TRBV18; 7 bases match TRBD2. This CDR3 contains 15 residues. Germline CDR1 and CDR2: KGHSH and LQKENI. J lost 2 bases, V lost 3 bases, and 5 bases had no gene match.

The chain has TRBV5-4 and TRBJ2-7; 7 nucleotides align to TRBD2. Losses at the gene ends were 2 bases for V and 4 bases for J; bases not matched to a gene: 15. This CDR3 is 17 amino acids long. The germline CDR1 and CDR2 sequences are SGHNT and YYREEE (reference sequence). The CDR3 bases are TGTGCCAGCAGCTTTTTTTACGGAGCGGGGCAGGCGTACGAGCAGTACTTC. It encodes CASSFFYGAGQAYEQYF.

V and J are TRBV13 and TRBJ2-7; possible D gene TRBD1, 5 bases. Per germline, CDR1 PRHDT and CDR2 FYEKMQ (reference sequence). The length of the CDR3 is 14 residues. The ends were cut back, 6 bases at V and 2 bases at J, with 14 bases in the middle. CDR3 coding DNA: TGTGCCAGCAGGGGGCCGGGTGTCCCCTACGAGCAGTACGTC. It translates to CASRGPGVPYEQYV.

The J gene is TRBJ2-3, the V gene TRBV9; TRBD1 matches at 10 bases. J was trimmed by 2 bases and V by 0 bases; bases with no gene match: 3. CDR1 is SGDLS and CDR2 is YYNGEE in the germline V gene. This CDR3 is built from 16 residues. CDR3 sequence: CASSVEGTGDTDTQYF. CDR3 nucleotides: TGTGCCAGCAGCGTAGAGGGGACAGGGGACACAGATACGCAGTATTTT.

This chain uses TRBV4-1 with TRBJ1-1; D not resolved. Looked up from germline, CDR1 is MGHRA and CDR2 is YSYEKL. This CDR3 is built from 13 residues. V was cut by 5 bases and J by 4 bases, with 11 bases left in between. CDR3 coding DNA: TGCGCCAGCAGCTCGGGGAGCGCCACTGAAGCTTTCTTT. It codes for CASSSGSATEAFF.

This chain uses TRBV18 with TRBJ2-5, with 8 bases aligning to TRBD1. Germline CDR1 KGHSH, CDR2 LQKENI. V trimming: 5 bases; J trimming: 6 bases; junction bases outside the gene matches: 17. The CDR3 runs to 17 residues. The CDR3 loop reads CASSSDRVLGSEKTQYF. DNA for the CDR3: TGTGCCAGCTCATCGGACAGGGTGTTGGGGAGTGAAAAGACCCAGTACTTC.

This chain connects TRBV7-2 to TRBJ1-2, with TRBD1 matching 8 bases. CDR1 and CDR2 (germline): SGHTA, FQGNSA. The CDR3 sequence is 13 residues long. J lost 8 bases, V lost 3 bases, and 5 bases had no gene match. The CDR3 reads CASSLATGDGYTF. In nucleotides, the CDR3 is TGTGCCAGCAGCTTGGCGACAGGGGACGGCTACACCTTC.

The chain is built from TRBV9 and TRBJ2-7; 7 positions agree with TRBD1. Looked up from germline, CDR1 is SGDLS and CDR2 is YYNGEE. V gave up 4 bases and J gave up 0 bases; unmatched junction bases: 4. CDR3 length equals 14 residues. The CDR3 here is CASSPWDSSYEQYV. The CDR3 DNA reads TGTGCCAGCAGCCCCTGGGACAGCTCCTACGAGCAGTACGTC.